Listed below are T cell receptor beta chains from one sample, sequenced in a study of memory CD4+ T cells and cytomegalovirus serostatus. The table came from immunoSEQ multiplex PCR; TCRdb's copy has only in-frame clones and leaves some out. The sample yields some 64,000 clones, approximately 85% seen once. Sequencing was performed on memory CD4+ T cells from blood. The receptors here all came from an adult in good health and CMV-seronegative. Both conserved end residues are part of each CDR3. A D gene is named only where the DNA matches it firmly.

NA	TRBV18	TRBJ2-3	CASSPSGTSTDTQYF
TRBD2	TRBV7-2	TRBJ2-2	CASSLNSPGGPGGELFF
NA	TRBV18	TRBJ2-7	CASSPRYSYEQYF
NA	TRBV21-1	TRBJ2-7	CASKTGPCSYEQYF
TRBD2	TRBV5-1	TRBJ2-5	CASSLGRTSEARKETQYF
NA	TRBV5-6	TRBJ2-6	CASSFDPRGANVLTF
NA	TRBV12-5	TRBJ2-3	CASGPGASGTDTQYF
NA	TRBV5-6	TRBJ2-7	CASSLRTFYEQYF
TRBD2	TRBV2	TRBJ2-7	CVSSPRPGVAGGYEQYF
NA	TRBV30	TRBJ2-3	CAWRPDYSTDTQYF
NA	TRBV28	TRBJ2-7	CASSTHSEQYF
NA	TRBV6-5	TRBJ1-5	CASSYGRGNQPQHF
NA	TRBV5-1	TRBJ1-1	CASSVPGLGDTEAFF
NA	TRBV2	TRBJ2-1	CATALGGVVATNEQFF
NA	TRBV7-8	TRBJ1-1	CASSRVSLNTEAFF
NA	TRBV18	TRBJ2-1	CASSLLGSYNEQFF
NA	TRBV29-1	TRBJ2-1	CSGQGIGVSYNEQFF
NA	TRBV6-5	TRBJ2-7	CASRRYSQSYEQYF
NA	TRBV7-8	TRBJ2-7	CASSIGGGNSYEQYF
NA	TRBV2	TRBJ1-3	CASSTRGSGNTIYF
TRBD2	TRBV2	TRBJ2-5	CASSRSGRAETQYF
NA	TRBV2	TRBJ2-7	CASSEARQYEQYF
NA	TRBV7-9	TRBJ2-7	CASSLAVGQYYEQYF
NA	TRBV6-5	TRBJ1-4	CASRAGKGKLFF
NA	TRBV25-1	TRBJ2-2	CASSRGNTGELFF
NA	TRBV2	TRBJ1-4	CASRPQLANEKLFF
TRBD1	TRBV6-5	TRBJ2-2	CASRETGVDGELFF
NA	TRBV19	TRBJ2-7	CASSPRAQASSYEQYF
NA	TRBV5-1	TRBJ2-4	CASSLNRVDAKNIQYF
TRBD2	TRBV18	TRBJ2-7	CASSPGHPGDYYEQYF
TRBD1	TRBV28	TRBJ2-3	CASSSHRGRGTDTQYF
NA	TRBV30	TRBJ2-1	CACLERRTGFF
NA	TRBV4-1	TRBJ1-5	CASSQGPWGGQPQHF
NA	TRBV11-2	TRBJ2-7	CASSLGPPNYYEQYF
NA	TRBV7-6	TRBJ2-1	CASSPGEAYNEQFF
TRBD1	TRBV5-1	TRBJ2-5	CASSPGTGWTQYF
NA	TRBV30	TRBJ1-2	CAWSVLTGRLNYGYTF
TRBD1	TRBV5-1	TRBJ2-2	CASSPGTQGRAGELFF
TRBD1	TRBV5-5	TRBJ2-7	CASSTPGQAAYEQYF
NA	TRBV2	TRBJ1-2	CASSPQGYGYTF
NA	TRBV29-1	TRBJ1-1	CSVLAFTGNTEAFF
NA	TRBV5-1	TRBJ2-7	CASSLSAGPSYEQYF
NA	TRBV25-1	TRBJ2-6	CASSELISGANVLTF